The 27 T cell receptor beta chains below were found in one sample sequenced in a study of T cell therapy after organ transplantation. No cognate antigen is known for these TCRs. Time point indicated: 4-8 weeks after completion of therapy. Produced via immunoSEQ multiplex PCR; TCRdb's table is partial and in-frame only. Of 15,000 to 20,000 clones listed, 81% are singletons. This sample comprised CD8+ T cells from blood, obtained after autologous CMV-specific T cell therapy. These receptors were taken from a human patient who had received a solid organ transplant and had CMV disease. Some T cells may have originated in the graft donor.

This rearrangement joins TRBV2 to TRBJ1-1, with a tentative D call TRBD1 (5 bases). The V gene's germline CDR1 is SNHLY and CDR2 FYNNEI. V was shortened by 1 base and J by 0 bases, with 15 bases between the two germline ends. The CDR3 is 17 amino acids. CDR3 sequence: CASSEGGAGTMNTEAFF. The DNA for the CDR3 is TGTGCCAGCAGTGAAGGAGGCGCGGGGACCATGAACACTGAAGCTTTCTTT.

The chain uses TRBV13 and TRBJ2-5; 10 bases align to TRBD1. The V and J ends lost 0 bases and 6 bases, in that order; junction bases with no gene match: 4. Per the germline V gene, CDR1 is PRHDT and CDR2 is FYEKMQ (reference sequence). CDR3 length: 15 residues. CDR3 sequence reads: CASSLGTGGRKTQYF. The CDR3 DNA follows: TGTGCCAGCAGCTTAGGGACAGGGGGCCGAAAGACCCAGTACTTC.

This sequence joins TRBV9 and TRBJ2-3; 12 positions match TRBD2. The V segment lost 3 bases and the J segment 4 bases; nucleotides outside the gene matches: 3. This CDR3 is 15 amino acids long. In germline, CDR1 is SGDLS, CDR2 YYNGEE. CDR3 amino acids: CASSASGGAPDTQYF. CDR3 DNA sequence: TGTGCCAGCAGCGCTAGCGGGGGGGCCCCAGATACGCAGTATTTT. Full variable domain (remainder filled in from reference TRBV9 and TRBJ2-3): DSGVTQTPKHLITATGQRVTLRCSPRSGDLSVYWYQQSLDQGLQFLIQYYNGEERAKGNILERFSAQQFPDLHSELNLSSLELGDSALYFCASSASGGAPDTQYFGPGTRLTVL.

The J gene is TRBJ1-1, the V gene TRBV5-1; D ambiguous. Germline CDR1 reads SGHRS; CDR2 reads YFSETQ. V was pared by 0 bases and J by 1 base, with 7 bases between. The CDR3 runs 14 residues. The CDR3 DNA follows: TGCGCCAGCAGCTTGGTTCCCGGGAACACTGAAGCTTTCTTT. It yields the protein CASSLVPGNTEAFF. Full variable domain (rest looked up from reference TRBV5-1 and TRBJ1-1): KAGVTQTPRYLIKTRGQQVTLSCSPISGHRSVSWYQQTPGQGLQFLFEYFSETQRNKGNFPGRFSGRQFSNSRSEMNVSTLELGDSALYLCASSLVPGNTEAFFGQGTRLTVV.

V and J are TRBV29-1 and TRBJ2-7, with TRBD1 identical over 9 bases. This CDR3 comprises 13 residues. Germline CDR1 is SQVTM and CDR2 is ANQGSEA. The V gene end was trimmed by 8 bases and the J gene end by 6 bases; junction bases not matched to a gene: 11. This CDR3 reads CSTVLTGGREQYF. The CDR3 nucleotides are TGCAGCACTGTGTTGACAGGGGGTCGCGAGCAGTACTTC.

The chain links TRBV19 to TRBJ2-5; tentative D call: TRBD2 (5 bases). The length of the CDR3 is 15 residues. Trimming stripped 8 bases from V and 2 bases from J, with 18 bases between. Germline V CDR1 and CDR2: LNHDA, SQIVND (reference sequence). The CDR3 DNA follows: TGTGCCAGTTGCCCCGGCAGACGGGGTCAAGAGACCCAGTACTTC. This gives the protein CASCPGRRGQETQYF. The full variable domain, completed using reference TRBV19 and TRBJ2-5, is DGGITQSPKYLFRKEGQNVTLSCEQNLNHDAMYWYRQDPGQGLRLIYYSQIVNDFQKGDIAEGYSVSREKKESFPLTVTSAQKNPTAFYLCASCPGRRGQETQYFGPGTRLLVL.

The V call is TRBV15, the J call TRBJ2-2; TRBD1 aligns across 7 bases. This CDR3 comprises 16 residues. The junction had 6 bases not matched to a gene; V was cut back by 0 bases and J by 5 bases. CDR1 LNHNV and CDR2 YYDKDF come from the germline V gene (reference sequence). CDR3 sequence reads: CATSRERGRGTGELFF. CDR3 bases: TGTGCCACCAGCAGAGAAAGGGGGCGCGGTACCGGGGAGCTGTTTTTT.

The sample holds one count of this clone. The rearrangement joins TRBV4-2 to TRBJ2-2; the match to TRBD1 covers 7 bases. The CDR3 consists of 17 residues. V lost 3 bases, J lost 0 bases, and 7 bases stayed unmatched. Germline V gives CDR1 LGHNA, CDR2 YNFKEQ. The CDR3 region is CASSQGMTGTNTGELFF. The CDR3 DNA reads TGTGCCAGCAGCCAGGGAATGACAGGGACGAACACCGGGGAGCTGTTTTTT.

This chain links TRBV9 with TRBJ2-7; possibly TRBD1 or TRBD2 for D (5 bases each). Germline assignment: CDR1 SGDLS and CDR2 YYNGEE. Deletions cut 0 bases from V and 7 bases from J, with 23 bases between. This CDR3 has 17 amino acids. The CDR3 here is CASSVEASLVGPREQYF. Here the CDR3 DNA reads TGTGCCAGCAGCGTAGAGGCTAGCCTGGTGGGGCCGAGGGAGCAGTACTTC.

The CDR3 sequence: CASSQDRGIYNEQFF. CDR3 DNA sequence: TGCGCCAGCAGCCAAGATCGAGGGATCTACAATGAGCAGTTCTTC. The chain is built from TRBV4-3 and TRBJ2-1; D perhaps matches TRBD2 (5 bases). V lost 0 bases to trimming and J lost 3 bases, with 9 bases between them. Germline V gene sequence: CDR1 LGHNA, CDR2 YSLEER. The CDR3 is 15 amino acids.

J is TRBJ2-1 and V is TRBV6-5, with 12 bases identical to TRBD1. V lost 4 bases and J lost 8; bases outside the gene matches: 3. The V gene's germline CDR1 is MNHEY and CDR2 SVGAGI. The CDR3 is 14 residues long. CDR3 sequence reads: CASSSGQGADEQFF. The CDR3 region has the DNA TGTGCCAGCAGTTCGGGACAGGGGGCCGATGAGCAGTTCTTC.

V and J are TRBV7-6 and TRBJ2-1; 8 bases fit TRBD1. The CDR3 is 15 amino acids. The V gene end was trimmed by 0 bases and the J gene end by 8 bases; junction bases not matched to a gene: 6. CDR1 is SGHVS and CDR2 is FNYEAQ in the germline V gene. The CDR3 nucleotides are TGTGCCAGCAGCTTAGCCAGGGGGCGCATCTATGAGCAGTTCTTC. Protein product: CASSLARGRIYEQFF.

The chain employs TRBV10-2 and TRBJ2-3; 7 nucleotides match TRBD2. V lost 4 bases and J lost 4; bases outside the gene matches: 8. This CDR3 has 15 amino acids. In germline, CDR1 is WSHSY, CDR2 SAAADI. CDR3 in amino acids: CASSVGGVMADTQYF. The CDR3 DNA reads TGCGCCAGCAGTGTTGGGGGGGTTATGGCAGATACGCAGTATTTT.

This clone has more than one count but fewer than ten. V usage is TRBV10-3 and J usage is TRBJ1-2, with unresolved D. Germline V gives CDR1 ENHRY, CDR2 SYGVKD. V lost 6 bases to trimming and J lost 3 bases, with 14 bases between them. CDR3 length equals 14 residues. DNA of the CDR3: TGTGCCATCAGCGAGGGAGGAGGGTACTATGGCTACACCTTC. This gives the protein CAISEGGGYYGYTF.

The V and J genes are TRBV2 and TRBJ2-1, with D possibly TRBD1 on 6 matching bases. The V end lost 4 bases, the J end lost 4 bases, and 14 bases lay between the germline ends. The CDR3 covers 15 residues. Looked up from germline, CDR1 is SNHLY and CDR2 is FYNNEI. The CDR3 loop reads CASSGGLSKYNEQFF. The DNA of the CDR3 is TGTGCCAGCAGTGGGGGGCTATCCAAATACAATGAGCAGTTCTTC. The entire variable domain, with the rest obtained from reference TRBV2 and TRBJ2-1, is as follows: EPEVTQTPSHQVTQMGQEVILRCVPISNHLYFYWYRQILGQKVEFLVSFYNNEISEKSEIFDDQFSVERPDGSNFTLKIRSTKLEDSAMYFCASSGGLSKYNEQFFGPGTRLTVL.

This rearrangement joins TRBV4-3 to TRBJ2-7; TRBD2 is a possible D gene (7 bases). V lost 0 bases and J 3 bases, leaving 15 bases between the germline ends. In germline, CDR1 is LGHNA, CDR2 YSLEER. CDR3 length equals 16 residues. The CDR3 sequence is CASSQEASGDNYEQYF. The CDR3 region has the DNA TGCGCCAGCAGCCAAGAGGCCAGCGGGGACAACTACGAGCAGTACTTC.

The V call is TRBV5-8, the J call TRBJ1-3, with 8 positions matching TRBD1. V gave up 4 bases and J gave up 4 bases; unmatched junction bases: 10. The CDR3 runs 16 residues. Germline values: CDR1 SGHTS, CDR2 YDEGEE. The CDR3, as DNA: TGTGCCAGCAGCCGTCCCCCCAGGGGGCAAGGAAACACCATATATTTT. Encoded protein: CASSRPPRGQGNTIYF.

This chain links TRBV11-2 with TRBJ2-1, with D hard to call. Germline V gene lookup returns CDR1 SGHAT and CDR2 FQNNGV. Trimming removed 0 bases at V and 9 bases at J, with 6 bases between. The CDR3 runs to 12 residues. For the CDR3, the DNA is TGTGCCAGCAGCTTAGATGCGGCTGAGCAGTTCTTC. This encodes CASSLDAAEQFF.

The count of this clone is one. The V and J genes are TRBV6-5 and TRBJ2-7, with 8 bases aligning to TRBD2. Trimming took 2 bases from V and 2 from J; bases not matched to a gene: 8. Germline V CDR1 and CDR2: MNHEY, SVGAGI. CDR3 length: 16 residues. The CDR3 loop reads CASSYGTRGFAYEQYF. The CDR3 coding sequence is TGTGCCAGCAGTTACGGGACTAGAGGGTTCGCCTACGAGCAGTACTTC.

Here the CDR3 reads CASSEGTGDGYTF. In DNA, the CDR3 is TGTGCCAGCAGCGAGGGGACAGGGGATGGCTACACCTTC. This rearrangement joins TRBV9 to TRBJ1-2; 10 positions match TRBD1. The J segment lost 6 bases and the V segment lost 3 bases, leaving 2 bases of the junction unmatched. CDR1 is SGDLS, CDR2 YYNGEE, per germline. This CDR3 is built from 13 residues.

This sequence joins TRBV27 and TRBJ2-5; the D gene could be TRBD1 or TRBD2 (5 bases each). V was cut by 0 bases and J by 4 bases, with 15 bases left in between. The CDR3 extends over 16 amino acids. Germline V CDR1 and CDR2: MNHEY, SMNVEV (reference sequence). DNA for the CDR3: TGTGCCAGCAGTTTATCGGGTCCAGGGAGAGGAGAGACCCAGTACTTC. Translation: CASSLSGPGRGETQYF.

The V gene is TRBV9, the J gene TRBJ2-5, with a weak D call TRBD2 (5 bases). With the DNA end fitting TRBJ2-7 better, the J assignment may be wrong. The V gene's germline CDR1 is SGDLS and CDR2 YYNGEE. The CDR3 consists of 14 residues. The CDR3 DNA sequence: TGTGCCAGCAGCGTAGACGGGAACCCCTACGAGCAGTACTTC. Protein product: CASSVDGNPYEQYF.

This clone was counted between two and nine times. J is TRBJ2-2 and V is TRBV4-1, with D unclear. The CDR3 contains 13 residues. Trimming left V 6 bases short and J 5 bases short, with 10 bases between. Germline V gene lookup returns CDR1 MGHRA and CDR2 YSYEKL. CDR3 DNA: TGCGCCAGCAGAACTTTTATAACCGGGGAGCTGTTTTTT. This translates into CASRTFITGELFF.

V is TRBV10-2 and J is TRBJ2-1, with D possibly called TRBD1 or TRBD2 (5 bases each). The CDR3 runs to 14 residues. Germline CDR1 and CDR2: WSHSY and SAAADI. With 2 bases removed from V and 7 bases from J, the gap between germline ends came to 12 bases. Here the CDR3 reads CASSEGGEGNEQFF. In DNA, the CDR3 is TGCGCCAGCAGTGAGGGGGGAGAGGGGAATGAGCAGTTCTTC.

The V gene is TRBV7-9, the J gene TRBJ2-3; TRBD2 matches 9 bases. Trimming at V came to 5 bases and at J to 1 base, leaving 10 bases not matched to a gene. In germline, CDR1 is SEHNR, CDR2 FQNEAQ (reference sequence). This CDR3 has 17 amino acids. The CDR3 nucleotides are TGTGCCAGCAGCCGGACGGTAGCGGGAGCTCGCACAGATACGCAGTATTTT. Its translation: CASSRTVAGARTDTQYF.

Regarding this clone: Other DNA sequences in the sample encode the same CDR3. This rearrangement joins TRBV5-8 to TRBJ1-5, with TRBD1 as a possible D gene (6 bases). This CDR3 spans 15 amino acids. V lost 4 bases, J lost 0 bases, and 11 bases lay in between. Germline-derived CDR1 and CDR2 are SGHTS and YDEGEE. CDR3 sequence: CASSLQGYSNQPQHF. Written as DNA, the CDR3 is TGTGCCAGCAGCCTACAGGGATATAGCAATCAGCCCCAGCATTTT.

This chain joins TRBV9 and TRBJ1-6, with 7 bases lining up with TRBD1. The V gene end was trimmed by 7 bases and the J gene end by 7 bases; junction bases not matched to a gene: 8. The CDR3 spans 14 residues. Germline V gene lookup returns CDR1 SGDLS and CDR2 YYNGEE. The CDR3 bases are TGTGCCAGCTCGAGGGGGGACAGCAATTCACCCCTCCACTTT. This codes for CASSRGDSNSPLHF.